This TCR beta chain comes out of a study of shared clonotypes between healthy human individuals. Study information: CD4 naive cells filled three plates per donor, CD4 memory three, CD8 naive two and CD8 memory one.

Findings of the study overall: Clonotype sharing among donors, it was expected, would be affected by sequencing depth.

Naive CD8 cells lacked CD45RO, underwent positive selection for CCR7 and left out terminally differentiated effector memory CD45RA+ cells. An assay was performed, and its level was deep. Several immunoSEQ plates held equal portions of the genomic DNA taken from each subset. Produced via immunoSEQ multiplex PCR; TCRdb's table is partial and in-frame only. There are around 2.1 million clones in the sample; 85% to 95% occur only once, and approximately 1.7% lies in the top ten. With 2 bases removed from V and 0 bases from J, the gap between germline ends came to 11 bases. The CDR3 consists of 16 residues. Looked up from germline, CDR1 is ENHRY and CDR2 is SYGVKD. Regarding this clone: No antigen is known for it.

Sequencing input: naive CD8+ T cells from PBMCs. The sequence came from a man aged 18 to 29 in good health. Some clones in this sample may be carry-over from other donors' samples. V is TRBV10-3 and J is TRBJ1-3; D perhaps matches TRBD1 (6 bases). In nucleotides, the CDR3 is TGTGCCATCAGTGAGCCGACAGGTTACTCTGGAAACACCATATATTTT. This codes for CAISEPTGYSGNTIYF.